This passage covers 11 T cell receptor beta chains from one sample sequenced in a study of molecular identifiers for immune sequencing clone quantification. TCRdb redid the calling of the PCR reads with MiXCR, one entry per CDR3 protein. The table records over 85,000 distinct CDR3 sequences, around a quarter of them present only once. The material sequenced was naive CD8+ T cells from blood, with Jurkat cell RNA spiked in. The subset: FACS-sorted CD8+CD4-CCR7+CD45RA+ naive T cells. Receptor source: a human donor in good health. Some libraries in this study had Jurkat cell RNA spiked in.

This clonotype was detected many times. This rearrangement joins TRBV14 to TRBJ2-5, with D perhaps matching TRBD1 or TRBD2 (6 bases each). In germline, CDR1 is SGHDN, CDR2 FVKESK. The CDR3 extends over 17 amino acids. Trimming removed 0 bases at V and 2 bases at J, with 16 bases between. The CDR3 loop is CASSQDRGEQPQETQYF. CDR3 nucleotide sequence: TGTGCCAGCAGCCAAGATAGGGGGGAGCAGCCTCAAGAGACCCAGTACTTC.

Note on this clonotype: With a much larger clone just one base away, this may be a read error. The chain is built from TRBV27 and TRBJ2-3; 7 bases map to TRBD2. The ends lost 6 bases at V and 0 bases at J; junction bases unmatched: 3. Germline V CDR1 and CDR2: MNHEY, SMNVEV (reference sequence). CDR3 length: 14 amino acids. In DNA form, the CDR3 reads TGTGCCAGCAGGGAGCGGGAAAGCACAGATACGCAGTATTTT. It codes for CASRERESTDTQYF.

The genes are TRBV28 and TRBJ2-7, with a possible D match to TRBD1 (6 bases). With 6 bases removed from V and 9 bases from J, the gap between germline ends came to 21 bases. The CDR3 is 14 amino acids. Looked up from germline, CDR1 is MDHEN and CDR2 is SYDVKM. The CDR3 region is CASSYRNNRAGQYF. The CDR3 nucleotides read TGTGCCAGCAGCTATAGAAATAACAGGGCCGGGCAGTACTTC.

This clonotype was found once. Since no conserved phenylalanine or tryptophan closes the CDR3, a read error is the likely cause. The V gene is TRBV5-6, the J gene TRBJ2-7; D might be TRBD1 or TRBD2, each matching 5 bases. The CDR3 extends over 15 amino acids. Germline values: CDR1 SGHDT, CDR2 YYEEEE. Between the trimmed V and J ends, which lost 4 bases and 2 bases, there was a span of 16 bases. CDR3 region: CASSPPRGPPYEQYC. The CDR3 DNA follows: TGTGCCAGCAGCCCACCGAGGGGCCCCCCCTACGAGCAGTACTGC.

This clonotype was recorded a few times. This sequence joins TRBV5-1 and TRBJ1-1; D possibly corresponds to TRBD1 (5 bases). The CDR3 has 12 residues. CDR1 is SGHRS, CDR2 YFSETQ, per germline. V dropped 6 bases and J dropped 3 bases, with 9 bases sitting between them. CDR3 residues: CASKLGDTEAFF. Written as DNA, the CDR3 is TGCGCCAGCAAGCTGGGGGACACTGAAGCTTTCTTT.

At least ten counts were recorded for this clonotype. V usage is TRBV5-1 and J usage is TRBJ2-7; the D is unclear. V lost 0 bases and J lost 5, with 6 bases in between. Germline CDR1 SGHRS, CDR2 YFSETQ. The CDR3 spans 12 residues. CDR3 protein: CASSLVGNEQYF. The CDR3 DNA is TGCGCCAGCAGCTTGGTGGGGAACGAGCAGTACTTC.

This clonotype was counted only a few times. The rearrangement links TRBV4-3 to TRBJ2-1; D may be TRBD1 (5 bases). Germline assignment: CDR1 LGHNA and CDR2 YSLEER. V lost 0 bases and J lost 3, with 12 bases in between. The CDR3 has 16 residues. The CDR3 is CASSQDSTRGYNEQFF. The DNA of the CDR3 is TGCGCCAGCAGCCAAGATTCGACAAGGGGCTACAATGAGCAGTTCTTC.

The sample holds a few counts of this clonotype. The chain carries TRBV30 and TRBJ1-2; a weak D match, TRBD1 (6 bases). This CDR3 is built from 15 residues. V was pared by 0 bases and J by 4 bases, with 15 bases between. Germline V CDR1 and CDR2: GTSNPN, SVGIG (reference sequence). In nucleotides, the CDR3 is TGTGCCTGGAGTGTACAGTGGACAGACACCTATGGCTACACCTTC. Encoded protein: CAWSVQWTDTYGYTF.

This chain links TRBV6-5 with TRBJ2-3; 11 bases are shared with TRBD1. CDR3 length equals 18 residues. Germline V lookup: CDR1 MNHEY, CDR2 SVGAGI. The junction had 12 bases not matched to a gene; V was cut back by 4 bases and J by 3 bases. This CDR3 reads CASSSTTTGTGGTDTQYF. As DNA, the CDR3 is TGTGCCAGCAGTTCAACAACGACCGGGACAGGGGGGACAGATACGCAGTATTTT.

This clonotype was seen many times. This chain links TRBV12-3 or TRBV12-4 with TRBJ1-3, with D possibly being TRBD1 (5 bases). The CDR3 extends over 13 amino acids. V was cut by 5 bases and J by 4 bases, with 9 bases left in between. CDR3 nucleotide sequence: TGTGCCAGCAGTAAAGCAGGGGGAAACACCATATATTTT. This sequence encodes CASSKAGGNTIYF.

This clonotype was found once. This may be a read error: a much more frequent sequence differs by one nucleotide. The V and J genes are TRBV7-9 and TRBJ1-1; 7 nucleotides align to TRBD1. The V gene's germline CDR1 is SEHNR and CDR2 FQNEAQ (reference sequence). V was pared by 0 bases and J by 5 bases, with 3 bases of the junction left unmatched. The CDR3 runs 14 residues. CDR3 sequence reads: CASSLAGGGTEAFF. CDR3 coding DNA: TGTGCCAGCAGCTTAGCAGGGGGCGGGACTGAAGCTTTCTTT.